This T cell receptor beta chain is from a study of neurological immune-mediated disorders. This clonotype was detected ten times or more. TCRdb reprocessed the 5' RACE reads via MiXCR and lists one record per CDR3 protein. The table has 65,000 to 90,000 distinct CDR3 sequences, 2.5% to 4% seen once; the top ten hold more than 4%. Germline values: CDR1 SGHRS, CDR2 YFSETQ. The CDR3 length is 18 residues. Trimming removed 1 base at V and 2 bases at J, with 21 bases between. The receptor comes from a woman aged 45-59 years with multiple sclerosis. The sample was PBMCs. J is TRBJ1-1 and V is TRBV5-1, with D maybe TRBD1 (5 bases). As DNA, the CDR3 is TGCGCCAGCAGCTTGAGTGTTTGGCAGGGTTTCCCAAACACTGAAGCTTTCTTT. The encoded protein is CASSLSVWQGFPNTEAFF.